The clone carrying this T cell receptor (beta chain) occurred a few times. This sample is drawn from a study of blood T cells in healthy people across ages. A second PCR of 7 to 11 cycles used a sample-barcoded 5' primer and a J-beta primer mix. TCRdb called the 5' RACE reads again in MiXCR, with one record for every CDR3 protein. Of approximately 780,000 distinct CDR3 sequences in the sample, approximately 24% were seen once. Germline-derived CDR1 and CDR2 are SGHNT and YENEEA. This CDR3 contains 15 residues. The V end lost 7 bases, the J end lost 5 bases, and 19 bases lay between the germline ends. These data also featured in a second study, about T cells of mothers and their children.

Sequenced sample: blood. The chain joins TRBV11-3 to TRBJ2-3; weak D call: TRBD1 (6 bases). The sequence came from a boy under 18 in good health. The CDR3 DNA reads as TGTGCCAGCACCGAATTCGCAGGGGCAGAAGATACGCAGTATTTT. It codes for CASTEFAGAEDTQYF. Drawing the rest from reference TRBV11-3 and TRBJ2-3, the complete variable domain is EAGVVQSPRYKIIEKKQPVAFWCNPISGHNTLYWYLQNLGQGPELLIRYENEEAVDDSQLPKDRFSAERLKGVDSTLKIQPAELGDSAVYLCASTEFAGAEDTQYFGPGTRLTVL.